These 3 T cell receptor beta chains were all obtained from the same sample, sequenced in a study of identical twins. One entry per CDR3 protein, called by TCRdb with MiXCR from the 5' RACE reads. The sample yields about 340,000 distinct CDR3 sequences, roughly 10% seen once. Sequencing input: naive T cells sorted from blood. The origin of the receptors is a woman between 45 and 65 years old in good health.

There are a few counts of this clonotype. The chain uses TRBV7-8 and TRBJ1-5, with D uncertain. The CDR3 extends over 14 amino acids. Per the germline V gene, CDR1 is SGHVS and CDR2 is FQNEAQ. V gave up 0 bases and J gave up 5 bases, with 8 bases separating them. CDR3 sequence: CASSLALGDQPQHF. DNA for the CDR3: TGTGCCAGCAGCTTAGCGCTCGGAGATCAGCCCCAGCATTTT.

At least ten counts were recorded for this clonotype. The chain is built from TRBV5-1 and TRBJ2-3; 9 bases fit TRBD2. With 4 bases clipped from V and 6 bases from J, the junction kept 9 bases outside the gene matches. In germline, CDR1 is SGHRS, CDR2 YFSETQ. This CDR3 is 15 amino acids long. The CDR3 region has the DNA TGCGCCAGCAGCCCCATAGCGGGAGTGGGGGATACGCAGTATTTT. Its translation: CASSPIAGVGDTQYF. Full variable domain (missing parts from reference TRBV5-1 and TRBJ2-3): KAGVTQTPRYLIKTRGQQVTLSCSPISGHRSVSWYQQTPGQGLQFLFEYFSETQRNKGNFPGRFSGRQFSNSRSEMNVSTLELGDSALYLCASSPIAGVGDTQYFGPGTRLTVL.

This sequence joins TRBV20-1 and TRBJ2-2; D might be TRBD1 (8 bases). Per the germline V gene, CDR1 is DFQATT and CDR2 is SNEGSKA (reference sequence). The CDR3 runs to 15 residues. The ends were cut back, 6 bases at V and 5 bases at J, with 19 bases in the middle. CDR3 bases: TGCAGTGCGAAGCAAACAGGGGGGGGAACCGGGGAGCTGTTTTTT. Translated: CSAKQTGGGTGELFF.